This TCR beta chain stems from a study of neoadjuvant anti-PD-1 for oral cavity cancer. Points from the study as a whole: Each response group had just a few patients in TCR analyses.

Germline lookup yields CDR1 SGHTA and CDR2 FQGTGA. This CDR3 has 13 amino acids. Trimming removed 5 bases from V and 4 bases from J; junction bases left unmatched: 3. The time point here: after neoadjuvant nivolumab, at surgical resection. Regarding this clone: The antigen is unknown.

The method was immunoSEQ multiplex PCR; TCRdb's version includes in-frame clones alone and lacks a portion of them. Found here are 14,000 or so clones, roughly four fifths of them singletons; the top ten hold about 2%. The clonotype comes from a person aged 40-85 years with oral cavity squamous cell carcinoma. This specimen consisted of PBMCs, obtained after nivolumab (anti-PD-1) treatment. This chain connects TRBV7-3 to TRBJ1-1; 8 nucleotides line up with TRBD1. CDR3 bases: TGTGCCAGCAGCGTGGGACAGGCCACTGAAGCTTTCTTT. Translated: CASSVGQATEAFF.